One and the same sample provided the 18 T cell receptor beta chains below, sequenced in a study of blood T cell repertoires in COVID-19. The table came from immunoSEQ multiplex PCR; TCRdb's copy has only in-frame clones and leaves some out. The table shows fewer than 350,000 clones, with about nine tenths occurring only once. Input material: peripheral blood. The receptors were sampled from a woman in her sixties with COVID-19, enrolled during active disease.

This chain joins TRBV5-1 and TRBJ1-3, with D uncertain. Trimming stripped 3 bases from V and 8 bases from J, with 15 bases between. There are 14 residues in the CDR3. Per the germline V gene, CDR1 is SGHRS and CDR2 is YFSETQ. CDR3 coding DNA: TGCGCCAGCAGCTCGTTGGGCCTAGCGGACACCATATATTTT. This translates into CASSSLGLADTIYF.

The rearrangement joins TRBV4-2 to TRBJ2-1, with 11 positions matching TRBD2. After removal of 1 base from V and 3 bases from J, the junction contained 2 bases not matched to a gene. This CDR3 contains 16 residues. Germline loops: CDR1 LGHNA, CDR2 YNFKEQ. CDR3 protein: CASSQGLAGGYNEQFF. The CDR3 bases are TGTGCCAGCAGCCAAGGTCTAGCGGGGGGCTACAATGAGCAGTTCTTC.

Comments on this clone: One end of the junction is discordant with germline, which a read error may explain. In nucleotides, the CDR3 is TGTGCTAGCAGCTTAACACGAGGGAGTAGAGCTTTCTTT. This gives the protein CASSLTRGSRAFF. This chain uses TRBV7-7 with TRBJ1-1; unclear D gene. The CDR3 is 13 amino acids. The germline gives CDR1 SSHAT, CDR2 FNYEAQ (reference sequence).

This clone was counted at least ten times. This sequence joins TRBV4-2 and TRBJ2-1; 9 bases map to TRBD2. With 5 bases clipped from V and 4 bases from J, the junction kept 6 bases outside the gene matches. CDR3 length equals 15 residues. Germline V gene lookup returns CDR1 LGHNA and CDR2 YNFKEQ. This chain's CDR3 is CASSSSGGNYNEQFF. The DNA for the CDR3 is TGTGCCAGCAGCTCGAGCGGGGGGAATTACAATGAGCAGTTCTTC.

The V call is TRBV29-1, the J call TRBJ1-1; possibly TRBD1 for D (5 bases). V was shortened by 4 bases and J by 6 bases, with 12 bases between the two germline ends. Germline V lookup: CDR1 SQVTM, CDR2 ANQGSEA. The length of the CDR3 is 12 residues. The CDR3 region has the DNA TGCAGCGTTGGCGGGGGGGTCTCTGAAGCTTTCTTT. It is translated as CSVGGGVSEAFF.

About this clone: Other DNA sequences in this sample translate to the same CDR3. The rearrangement uses TRBV7-2 and TRBJ1-5; TRBD1 aligns across 7 bases. The CDR3 totals 14 residues. CDR1 is SGHTA and CDR2 is FQGNSA in the germline V gene. The V gene end was trimmed by 4 bases and the J gene end by 6 bases; junction bases not matched to a gene: 6. The CDR3 loop reads CASSSRQGSQPQHF. As DNA, the CDR3 is TGTGCCAGCAGCTCCCGACAGGGCAGTCAGCCCCAGCATTTT.

This chain links TRBV30 with TRBJ1-3; possibly TRBD1 for D (5 bases). The length of the CDR3 is 16 residues. In germline, CDR1 is GTSNPN, CDR2 SVGIG (reference sequence). V shed 2 bases and J shed 0 bases, with 14 bases lying between them. The DNA of the CDR3 is TGTGCCTGGAGTTTTCAGGGATCTTTCTCTGGAAACACCATATATTTT. This translates into CAWSFQGSFSGNTIYF.

The DNA for the CDR3 is TGCGCCAGCAGGACAGGGGGCACTGGGAACACTGAAGCTTTCTTT. It translates to CASRTGGTGNTEAFF. The rearrangement joins TRBV5-1 to TRBJ1-1; TRBD1 matches at 10 bases. From germline, CDR1 is SGHRS and CDR2 YFSETQ. The CDR3 loop spans 15 amino acids. Trimming took 5 bases from V and 1 from J; bases not matched to a gene: 5.

This chain connects TRBV19 to TRBJ1-6; 8 nucleotides agree with TRBD1. There are 15 residues in the CDR3. Looked up from germline, CDR1 is LNHDA and CDR2 is SQIVND (reference sequence). V dropped 6 bases and J dropped 7; count of bases not matched to a gene: 8. In nucleotides, the CDR3 is TGTGCCAGTAGGGGGACAGGTGGGCCCAATTCACCCCTCCACTTT. Translation gives CASRGTGGPNSPLHF.

V is TRBV9 and J is TRBJ2-1; perhaps TRBD2 as D (6 bases). V shed 0 bases and J shed 5 bases, with 12 bases lying between them. Per the germline V gene, CDR1 is SGDLS and CDR2 is YYNGEE. This CDR3 is built from 15 residues. CDR3 amino acids: CASSVAGGANNEQFF. CDR3 DNA: TGTGCCAGCAGCGTAGCAGGAGGGGCAAACAATGAGCAGTTCTTC.

CDR3 protein: CASSGGRGIYGYTF. As DNA, the CDR3 is TGTGCCAGCAGTGGGGGTAGGGGGATCTATGGCTACACCTTC. This chain uses TRBV28 with TRBJ1-2, with D maybe TRBD1 (6 bases). Germline V gene data show CDR1 as MDHEN and CDR2 as SYDVKM. The CDR3 is 14 amino acids. The germline V and J ends were trimmed by 5 bases and 4 bases, with 14 bases remaining between them.

This chain uses TRBV20-1 with TRBJ1-2, with 8 nucleotides matching TRBD1. This CDR3 spans 15 amino acids. Per germline, CDR1 DFQATT and CDR2 SNEGSKA (reference sequence). V was clipped by 3 bases and J by 6 bases; unmatched bases: 12. The CDR3 nucleotides are TGCAGTGCTAGTCAGGCAGGGGGCGACTTTGATGGCTACACCTTC. Protein sequence: CSASQAGGDFDGYTF.

V is TRBV5-1 and J is TRBJ1-1; D is undetermined. The V end was cut by 0 bases, the J end by 1 base, with 4 bases between. The CDR3 loop spans 13 amino acids. In germline, CDR1 is SGHRS, CDR2 YFSETQ. In nucleotides, the CDR3 is TGCGCCAGCAGCTTGGCAGAGAACACTGAAGCTTTCTTT. Translation: CASSLAENTEAFF.

The chain carries TRBV27 and TRBJ2-2, with a weak D call TRBD2 (6 bases). CDR1 MNHEY and CDR2 SMNVEV come from the germline V gene (reference sequence). The ends were cut back, 4 bases at V and 6 bases at J, with 18 bases in the middle. The CDR3 sequence is 16 residues long. CDR3 nucleotide sequence: TGTGCCAGCAGTTCCGTACTAGCCACGAGACCCGGGGAGCTGTTTTTT. Amino acids: CASSSVLATRPGELFF.

V is TRBV24-1 and J is TRBJ1-5; 7 bases match TRBD1. Germline V gene lookup returns CDR1 KGHDR and CDR2 SFDVKD. The CDR3 runs 14 residues. Trimming removed 3 bases from V and 4 bases from J; junction bases left unmatched: 2. CDR3 coding DNA: TGTGCCACCAGTGATGGGACAGTGAATCAGCCCCAGCATTTT. Translated, it gives CATSDGTVNQPQHF.

The V gene is TRBV6-5, the J gene TRBJ2-7, with D tentatively TRBD2 (5 bases). The V end was cut by 7 bases, the J end by 3 bases, with 16 bases between. Germline-derived CDR1 and CDR2 are MNHEY and SVGAGI. The CDR3 length is 14 residues. In nucleotides, the CDR3 is TGTGCCAGCACCCAAATCGGCGGGTTCTACGAGCAGTACTTC. Protein sequence: CASTQIGGFYEQYF.

The rearrangement joins TRBV28 to TRBJ1-6; the match to TRBD1 covers 7 bases. Germline V lookup: CDR1 MDHEN, CDR2 SYDVKM. The trim removed 5 bases at V and 7 bases at J, leaving 5 bases unmatched. The CDR3 is made up of 14 amino acids. CDR3 sequence: CASSAGTENSPLHF. DNA for the CDR3: TGTGCCAGCAGTGCCGGGACAGAGAATTCACCCCTCCACTTT.

The chain links TRBV21-1 to TRBJ2-5; TRBD1 reflects the table's D call only, with no check against the DNA. TRBV21-1 is assigned pseudogene status. The CDR3 loop spans 17 amino acids. CDR3 coding DNA: TGTGCCAGCAGCAGCCTCGGACAGGGCGGTTCTAAAGAGACCCAGTACTTC. This encodes CASSSLGQGGSKETQYF.